These 5 T cell receptor beta chains originate from one sample sequenced in a study of CD8 T cells in ankylosing spondylitis. Overall study findings and caveats: The study identified a TCR beta motif of under 10 highly homologous variants that appeared characteristic of ankylosing spondylitis blood.

TCRdb independently ran MiXCR on the 5' RACE reads; one entry per CDR3 protein. The profile shows roughly 490,000 distinct CDR3 sequences, approximately 5.3% of them singletons. These receptors lack a known antigen. Material for sequencing was blood, either unsorted or a sorted T cell fraction (not recorded which). Receptors were obtained from a male donor with ankylosing spondylitis.

This clonotype occurred many times. This sequence joins TRBV27 and TRBJ1-5; D is uncertain. Trimming took off 3 bases at V and 7 bases at J, with 10 bases between the two ends. Germline CDR1 and CDR2: MNHEY and SMNVEV (reference sequence). This CDR3 is 13 amino acids long. The CDR3 is CASSFDGGQPQHF. Here the CDR3 DNA reads TGTGCCAGCAGTTTCGATGGCGGGCAGCCCCAGCATTTT.

The chain employs TRBV10-3 and TRBJ2-3; D tentatively fits TRBD1 or TRBD2 (5 bases each). The CDR3 is 15 residues long. In germline, CDR1 is ENHRY, CDR2 SYGVKD. V was shortened by 2 bases and J by 6 bases, with 15 bases between the two germline ends. The CDR3 bases are TGTGCCATCAGTGAGGAAGTTGGGGGTGGCGATACGCAGTATTTT. Encoded protein: CAISEEVGGGDTQYF.

This clonotype was seen at least ten times. The V gene is TRBV12-3 or TRBV12-4, the J gene TRBJ2-5; D not certain. V shed 1 base and J shed 7 bases, with 10 bases lying between them. There are 13 residues in the CDR3. The CDR3 protein is CASSLDVGGTQYF. The CDR3 coding sequence is TGTGCCAGCAGTTTAGATGTAGGCGGGACCCAGTACTTC.

Ten or more counts support this clonotype. J is TRBJ1-1 and V is TRBV6-2 or TRBV6-3, with 7 bases that match TRBD1. The CDR3 is 15 amino acids. CDR1 is MNHEY and CDR2 is SVGEGT in the germline V gene. The V segment lost 7 bases and the J segment 3 bases; nucleotides outside the gene matches: 11. The DNA for the CDR3 is TGTGCCAGCACCCCGGGAGGGGGCTTTCACACTGAAGCTTTCTTT. Encoded protein: CASTPGGGFHTEAFF.

This clonotype was detected a few times. The chain carries TRBV20-1 and TRBJ2-5; the match to TRBD2 covers 11 bases. Germline CDR1 is DFQATT and CDR2 is SNEGSKA (reference sequence). Losses at the gene ends were 3 bases for V and 2 bases for J; bases not matched to a gene: 8. CDR3 length equals 16 residues. DNA for the CDR3: TGCAGTGCTAGGCCGGGACTAGCGGCCGTACAAGAGACCCAGTACTTC. Encoded protein: CSARPGLAAVQETQYF.